One and the same sample provided the 6 T cell receptor beta chains below, sequenced in a study of graft-versus-host responses after intestinal transplantation. The method was immunoSEQ multiplex PCR; TCRdb's version includes in-frame clones alone and lacks a portion of them. The sample consists of about 80,000 clones, around 92% of them appearing once. Sequencing was performed on PBMCs, taken 98 days after intestinal transplantation. The receptors stem from a human patient who received an intestinal transplant, so some T cells may come from the graft donor.

The chain uses TRBV19 and TRBJ2-3; maybe TRBD1 (5 bases). The CDR3 consists of 13 residues. The V and J ends lost 6 bases and 5 bases respectively, with 12 bases between them. Germline assignment: CDR1 LNHDA and CDR2 SQIVND (reference sequence). The CDR3 DNA sequence: TGTGCCAGTAGGGGGCAGCCCGAAGATACGCAGTATTTT. It is translated as CASRGQPEDTQYF.

The rearrangement uses TRBV11-2 and TRBJ2-7; TRBD2 matches 11 bases. The CDR3 runs 18 residues. The germline CDR1 and CDR2 sequences are SGHAT and FQNNGV. With V trimmed by 4 bases and J by 4 bases, 15 bases remained unmatched. The CDR3 DNA reads as TGTGCCAGCAGCTCCAACTTGCCGGGACTAGCGGCCGCTTACGAGCAGTACTTC. This encodes CASSSNLPGLAAAYEQYF.

V is TRBV5-1 and J is TRBJ1-5; weak D call: TRBD1 (5 bases). The CDR3 length is 14 residues. The V end lost 4 bases, the J end lost 4 bases, and 12 bases lay between the germline ends. The germline gives CDR1 SGHRS, CDR2 YFSETQ. The CDR3 nucleotides are TGCGCCAGCAGCGTAGACAGCTCGAATCAGCCCCAGCATTTT. Translated, it gives CASSVDSSNQPQHF.

The CDR3 spells CASSETFSGRAFYEQYF. The DNA of the CDR3 is TGTGCCAGCAGCGAGACCTTTAGCGGGAGGGCCTTCTACGAGCAGTACTTC. The J gene is TRBJ2-7, the V gene TRBV27, with 11 bases matching TRBD2. The V gene's germline CDR1 is MNHEY and CDR2 SMNVEV (reference sequence). The CDR3 covers 17 residues. V was clipped by 6 bases and J by 3 bases; unmatched bases: 13.

This clone turned up a few times. The chain couples TRBV6-1 to TRBJ2-3; possibly TRBD1 for D (5 bases). CDR3 size: 15 residues. V gave up 2 bases and J gave up 6 bases, with 15 bases separating them. From germline, CDR1 is MNHNS and CDR2 SASEGT. The CDR3 is CASSEWEGVVDTQYF. The CDR3 region has the DNA TGTGCCAGCAGTGAATGGGAAGGGGTGGTGGATACGCAGTATTTT.

The chain joins TRBV18 to TRBJ2-7; tentatively, D is TRBD1 (6 bases). There are 15 residues in the CDR3. Germline V gene lookup returns CDR1 KGHSH and CDR2 LQKENI. The V end lost 0 bases, the J end lost 1 base, and 10 bases lay between the germline ends. CDR3 residues: CASSPPGTSSYEQYF. In DNA, the CDR3 is TGTGCCAGCTCACCACCCGGGACAAGTTCCTACGAGCAGTACTTC.